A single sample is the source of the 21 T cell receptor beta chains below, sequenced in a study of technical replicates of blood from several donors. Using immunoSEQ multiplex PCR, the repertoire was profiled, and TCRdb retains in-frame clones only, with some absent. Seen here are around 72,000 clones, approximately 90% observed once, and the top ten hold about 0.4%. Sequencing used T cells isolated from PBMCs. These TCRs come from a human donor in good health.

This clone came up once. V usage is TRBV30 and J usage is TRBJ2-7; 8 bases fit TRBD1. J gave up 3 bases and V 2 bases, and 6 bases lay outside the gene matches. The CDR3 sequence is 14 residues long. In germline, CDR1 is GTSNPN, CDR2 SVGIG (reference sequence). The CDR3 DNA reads TGTGCCTGGAGTAGAATTACAGGGGGCTACGAGCAGTACTTC. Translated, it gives CAWSRITGGYEQYF.

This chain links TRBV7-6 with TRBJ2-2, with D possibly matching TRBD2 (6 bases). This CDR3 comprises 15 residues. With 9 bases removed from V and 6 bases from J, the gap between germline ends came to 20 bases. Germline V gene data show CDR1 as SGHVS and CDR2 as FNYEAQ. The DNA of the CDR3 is TGTGCCAGTGGGAGGAGCAGGGTCATGTCCGGGGAGCTGTTTTTT. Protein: CASGRSRVMSGELFF.

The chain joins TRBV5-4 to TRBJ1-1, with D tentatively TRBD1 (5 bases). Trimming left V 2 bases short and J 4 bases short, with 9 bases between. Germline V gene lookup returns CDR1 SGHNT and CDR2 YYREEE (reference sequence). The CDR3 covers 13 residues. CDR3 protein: CASSLGALTEAFF. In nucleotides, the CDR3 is TGTGCCAGCAGCTTAGGGGCTCTCACTGAAGCTTTCTTT.

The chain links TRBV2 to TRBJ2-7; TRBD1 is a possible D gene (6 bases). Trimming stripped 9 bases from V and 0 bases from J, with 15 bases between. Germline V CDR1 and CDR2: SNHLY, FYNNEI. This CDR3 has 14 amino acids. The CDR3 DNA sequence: TGTGCCAGTTCACAGGGACGGCTCTCCTACGAGCAGTACTTC. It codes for CASSQGRLSYEQYF.

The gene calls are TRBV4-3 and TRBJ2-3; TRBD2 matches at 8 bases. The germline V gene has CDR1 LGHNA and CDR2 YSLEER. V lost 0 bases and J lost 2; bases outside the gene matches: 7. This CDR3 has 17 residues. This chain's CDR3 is CASSQDYSGLATDTQYF. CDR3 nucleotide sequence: TGCGCCAGCAGCCAAGACTACAGCGGACTAGCCACAGATACGCAGTATTTT.

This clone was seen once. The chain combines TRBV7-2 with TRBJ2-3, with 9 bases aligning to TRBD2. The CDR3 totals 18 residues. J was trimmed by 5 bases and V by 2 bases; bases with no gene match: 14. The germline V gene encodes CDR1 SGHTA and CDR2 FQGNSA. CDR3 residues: CASSLRGAAREGLDTQYF. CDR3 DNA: TGTGCCAGCAGCTTACGGGGAGCTGCGCGGGAGGGGTTAGATACGCAGTATTTT.

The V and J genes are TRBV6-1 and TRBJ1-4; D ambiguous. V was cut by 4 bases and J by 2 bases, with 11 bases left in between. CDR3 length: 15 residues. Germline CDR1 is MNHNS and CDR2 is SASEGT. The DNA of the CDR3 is TGTGCCAGCAGTGGTTTCGACACCACTAATGAAAAACTGTTTTTT. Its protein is CASSGFDTTNEKLFF.

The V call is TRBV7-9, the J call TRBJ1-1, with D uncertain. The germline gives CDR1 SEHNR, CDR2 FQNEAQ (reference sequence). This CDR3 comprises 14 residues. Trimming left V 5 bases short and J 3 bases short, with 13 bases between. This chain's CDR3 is CASSTLAGDTEAFF. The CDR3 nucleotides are TGTGCCAGCAGCACCTTGGCCGGAGACACTGAAGCTTTCTTT.

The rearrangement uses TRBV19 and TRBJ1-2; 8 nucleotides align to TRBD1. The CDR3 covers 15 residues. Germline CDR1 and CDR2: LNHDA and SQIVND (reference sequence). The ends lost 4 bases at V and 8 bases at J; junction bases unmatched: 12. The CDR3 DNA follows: TGTGCCAGTAGTACCGGGACAGGCCTGCCCATCGGCTACACCTTC. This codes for CASSTGTGLPIGYTF.

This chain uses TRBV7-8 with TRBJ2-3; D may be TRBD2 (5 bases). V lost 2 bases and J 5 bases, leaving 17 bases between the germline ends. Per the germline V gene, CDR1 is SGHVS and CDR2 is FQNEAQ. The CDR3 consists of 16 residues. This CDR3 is CASSLYSGRGGDTQYF. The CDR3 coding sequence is TGTGCCAGCAGCTTATACAGCGGTAGAGGAGGAGATACGCAGTATTTT. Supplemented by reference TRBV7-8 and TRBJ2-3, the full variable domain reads GAGVSQSPRYKVAKRGQDVALRCDPISGHVSLFWYQQALGQGPEFLTYFQNEAQLDKSGLPSDRFFAERPEGSVSTLKIQRTQQEDSAVYLCASSLYSGRGGDTQYFGPGTRLTVL.

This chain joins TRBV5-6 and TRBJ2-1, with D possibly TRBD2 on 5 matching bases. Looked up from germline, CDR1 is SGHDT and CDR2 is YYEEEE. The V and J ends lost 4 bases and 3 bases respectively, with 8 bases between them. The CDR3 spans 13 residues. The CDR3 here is CASSTGDYNEQFF. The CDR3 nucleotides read TGTGCCAGCAGCACCGGGGACTACAATGAGCAGTTCTTC.

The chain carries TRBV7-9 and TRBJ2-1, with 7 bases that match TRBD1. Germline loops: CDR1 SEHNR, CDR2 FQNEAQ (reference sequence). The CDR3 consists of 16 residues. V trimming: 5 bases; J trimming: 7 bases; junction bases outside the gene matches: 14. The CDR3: CASSKLGQDQKNEQFF. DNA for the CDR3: TGTGCCAGCAGCAAACTTGGACAGGATCAAAAGAATGAGCAGTTCTTC. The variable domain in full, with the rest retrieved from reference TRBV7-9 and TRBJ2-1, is DTGVSQNPRHKITKRGQNVTFRCDPISEHNRLYWYRQTLGQGPEFLTYFQNEAQLEKSRLLSDRFSAERPKGSFSTLEIQRTEQGDSAMYLCASSKLGQDQKNEQFFGPGTRLTVL.

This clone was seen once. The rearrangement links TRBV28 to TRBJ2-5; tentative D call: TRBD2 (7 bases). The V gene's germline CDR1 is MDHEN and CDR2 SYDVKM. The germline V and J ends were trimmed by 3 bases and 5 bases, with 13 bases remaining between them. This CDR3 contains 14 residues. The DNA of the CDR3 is TGTGCCAGCAGTTTTCGGGGGGCGCGTGAGACCCAGTACTTC. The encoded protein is CASSFRGARETQYF.

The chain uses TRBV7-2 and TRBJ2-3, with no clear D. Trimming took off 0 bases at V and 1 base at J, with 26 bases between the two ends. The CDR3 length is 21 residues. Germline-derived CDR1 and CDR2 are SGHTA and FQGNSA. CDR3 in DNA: TGTGCCAGCAGCTTAGCGTCACGGGTAGGCAATCTCCTGAGGCGCACAGATACGCAGTATTTT. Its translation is CASSLASRVGNLLRRTDTQYF.

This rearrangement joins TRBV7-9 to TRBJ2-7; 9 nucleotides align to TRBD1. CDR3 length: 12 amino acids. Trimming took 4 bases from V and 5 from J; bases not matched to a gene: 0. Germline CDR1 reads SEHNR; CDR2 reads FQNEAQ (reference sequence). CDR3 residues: CASSWTGDEQYF. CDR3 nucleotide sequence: TGTGCCAGCAGCTGGACAGGGGACGAGCAGTACTTC.

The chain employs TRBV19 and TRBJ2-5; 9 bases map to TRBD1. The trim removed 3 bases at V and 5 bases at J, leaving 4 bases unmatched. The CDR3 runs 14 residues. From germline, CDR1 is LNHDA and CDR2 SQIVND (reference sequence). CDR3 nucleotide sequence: TGTGCCAGTAGTATGGGGACAGGGTCCGAGACCCAGTACTTC. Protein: CASSMGTGSETQYF.

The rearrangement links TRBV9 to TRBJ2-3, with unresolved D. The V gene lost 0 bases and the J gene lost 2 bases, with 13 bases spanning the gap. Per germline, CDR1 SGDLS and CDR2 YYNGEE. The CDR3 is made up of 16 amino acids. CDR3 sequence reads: CASSVGDFPATDTQYF. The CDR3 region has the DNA TGTGCCAGCAGCGTAGGAGACTTTCCGGCCACAGATACGCAGTATTTT. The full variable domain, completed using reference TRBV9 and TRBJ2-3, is DSGVTQTPKHLITATGQRVTLRCSPRSGDLSVYWYQQSLDQGLQFLIQYYNGEERAKGNILERFSAQQFPDLHSELNLSSLELGDSALYFCASSVGDFPATDTQYFGPGTRLTVL.

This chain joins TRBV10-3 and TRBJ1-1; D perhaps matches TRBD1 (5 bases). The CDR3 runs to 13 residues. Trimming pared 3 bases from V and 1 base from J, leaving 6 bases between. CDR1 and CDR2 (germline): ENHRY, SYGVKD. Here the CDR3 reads CAISDGQNTEAFF. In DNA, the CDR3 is TGTGCCATCAGTGACGGACAGAACACTGAAGCTTTCTTT.

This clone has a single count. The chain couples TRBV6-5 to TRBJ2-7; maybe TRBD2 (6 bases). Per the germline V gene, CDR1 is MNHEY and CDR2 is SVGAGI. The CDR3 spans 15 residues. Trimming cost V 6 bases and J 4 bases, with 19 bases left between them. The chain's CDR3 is CASSPSGGGGYEQYF. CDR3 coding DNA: TGTGCCAGCAGCCCCTCCGGGGGAGGTGGATACGAGCAGTACTTC.

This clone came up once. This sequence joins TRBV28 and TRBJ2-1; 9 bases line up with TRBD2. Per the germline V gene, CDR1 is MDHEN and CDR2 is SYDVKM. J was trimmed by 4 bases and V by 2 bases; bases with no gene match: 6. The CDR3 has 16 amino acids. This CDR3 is CASSLEREAYYNEQFF. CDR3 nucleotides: TGTGCCAGCAGTTTAGAGCGGGAGGCCTATTACAATGAGCAGTTCTTC.

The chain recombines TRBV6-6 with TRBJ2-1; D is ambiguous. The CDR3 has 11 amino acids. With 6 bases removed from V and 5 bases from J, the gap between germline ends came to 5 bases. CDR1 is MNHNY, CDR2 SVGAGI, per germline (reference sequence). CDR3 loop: CASSPDNEQFF. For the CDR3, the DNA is TGTGCCAGCAGCCCTGACAATGAGCAGTTCTTC.